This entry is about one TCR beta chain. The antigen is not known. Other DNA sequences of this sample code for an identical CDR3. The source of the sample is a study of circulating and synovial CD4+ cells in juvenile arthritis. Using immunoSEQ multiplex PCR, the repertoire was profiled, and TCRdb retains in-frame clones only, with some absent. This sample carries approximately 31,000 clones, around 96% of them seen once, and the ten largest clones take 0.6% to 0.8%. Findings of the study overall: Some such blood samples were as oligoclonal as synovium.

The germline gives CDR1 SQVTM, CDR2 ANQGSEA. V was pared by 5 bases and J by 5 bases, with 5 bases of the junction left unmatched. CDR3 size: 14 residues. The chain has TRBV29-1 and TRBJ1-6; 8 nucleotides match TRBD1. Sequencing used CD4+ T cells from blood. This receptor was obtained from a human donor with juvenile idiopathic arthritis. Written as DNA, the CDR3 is TGCAGCGTTCTAACGGACAGGGATAATTCACCCCTCCACTTT. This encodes CSVLTDRDNSPLHF.